The 18 T cell receptor beta chains below were found in one sample sequenced in a study of metastatic and nonmetastatic thyroid tumors. Every patient underwent thyroid surgery untreated. TCRdb recomputed clones from the PCR reads via MiXCR. The table lists over 30,000 clones, around 33% of them singletons, with about 16% in the top ten. Sequencing used tumor tissue. These receptors came from a female donor with papillary thyroid cancer or a benign thyroid nodule (not recorded which). Some clones in this sample may be carry-over from other donors' samples.

This clone was observed a few times. This chain links TRBV28 with TRBJ1-2; perhaps TRBD1 as D (5 bases). Germline CDR1 MDHEN, CDR2 SYDVKM. The CDR3 is 14 residues long. V gave up 2 bases and J gave up 4 bases, with 11 bases separating them. The CDR3 DNA reads as TGTGCCAGCAGTTTAGGCAGGGTGTCCTATGGCTACACCTTC. Protein: CASSLGRVSYGYTF.

The table lists this clone with a few counts. The chain uses TRBV14 and TRBJ2-5; 11 bases line up with TRBD2. Losses at the gene ends were 1 base for V and 5 bases for J; bases not matched to a gene: 12. In germline, CDR1 is SGHDN, CDR2 FVKESK. This CDR3 comprises 18 residues. CDR3 in DNA: TGTGCCAGCAGCCAAGGACTATATAGCGGGAGGGCCGGGGAGACCCAGTACTTC. It is translated as CASSQGLYSGRAGETQYF.

The gene calls are TRBV4-1 and TRBJ2-3, with 11 bases that match TRBD2. The CDR3 is 18 residues long. Germline V gene sequence: CDR1 MGHRA, CDR2 YSYEKL. Losses at the gene ends were 0 bases for V and 1 base for J; bases not matched to a gene: 6. CDR3 in DNA: TGCGCCAGCAGCCAAGAGATAGCGGGGGGGCCTGGCACAGATACGCAGTATTTT. Encoded protein: CASSQEIAGGPGTDTQYF.

This clone was seen a handful of times. This chain links TRBV24-1 with TRBJ1-2; possibly TRBD1 for D (6 bases). CDR3 length equals 13 residues. Germline loops: CDR1 KGHDR, CDR2 SFDVKD. Deletions cut 8 bases from V and 3 bases from J, with 12 bases between. The CDR3: CATNGGGDYGYTF. CDR3 coding DNA: TGTGCCACCAATGGTGGGGGCGACTATGGCTACACCTTC.

This clone has just a few counts. The V gene is TRBV24-1, the J gene TRBJ1-1, with TRBD1 identical over 10 bases. CDR1 is KGHDR, CDR2 SFDVKD, per germline. The trim removed 3 bases at V and 2 bases at J, leaving 5 bases unmatched. This CDR3 contains 16 residues. The CDR3 spells CATSDGTGARNTEAFF. The DNA for the CDR3 is TGTGCCACCAGTGATGGGACAGGGGCCCGAAACACTGAAGCTTTCTTT.

This clone has more than one count but fewer than ten. The CDR3 sequence is CASSLRDRPLECGYTF. CDR3 bases: TGTGCCAGCAGTTTAAGGGACAGGCCCCTAGAGTGTGGCTACACCTTC. The chain recombines TRBV12-3 or TRBV12-4 with TRBJ1-2, with 8 bases lining up with TRBD1. The CDR3 sequence is 16 residues long. J lost 7 bases, V lost 2 bases, and 12 bases had no gene match.

Ten or more counts support this clone. The chain carries TRBV28 and TRBJ2-7; D remains ambiguous. Germline loops: CDR1 MDHEN, CDR2 SYDVKM. Trimming removed 5 bases from V and 3 bases from J, with 17 bases in between. This CDR3 comprises 15 residues. The chain's CDR3 is CASSPMRSNDYEQYF. Here the CDR3 DNA reads TGTGCCAGCAGTCCCATGAGGTCGAACGACTACGAGCAGTACTTC.

This clone was seen just once. The chain has TRBV5-1 and TRBJ2-5; D remains unclear. The CDR3 length is 13 residues. CDR1 and CDR2 (germline): SGHRS, YFSETQ. Trimming left V 4 bases short and J 4 bases short, with 11 bases between. This CDR3 is CASSQPGRETQYF. CDR3 in DNA: TGCGCCAGCAGCCAGCCGGGCCGAGAGACCCAGTACTTC.

This clone was detected only a few times. V and J are TRBV7-3 and TRBJ1-2; 11 bases fit TRBD1. The ends lost 2 bases at V and 8 bases at J; junction bases unmatched: 7. The CDR3 has 15 residues. Germline CDR1 SGHTA, CDR2 FQGTGA. CDR3 DNA: TGTGCCAGCAGCTTATTCCGGGACAGGGGGAGAGGCTACACCTTC. Translating it yields CASSLFRDRGRGYTF.

This clone showed up just a few times. J is TRBJ2-7 and V is TRBV10-1; TRBD1 agrees at 7 bases. This CDR3 comprises 13 residues. Germline loops: CDR1 WNHNN, CDR2 SYGVQD (reference sequence). J gave up 3 bases and V 3 bases, and 2 bases lay outside the gene matches. The CDR3 here is CASSERQGYEQYF. In DNA, the CDR3 is TGCGCCAGCAGTGAAAGACAGGGCTACGAGCAGTACTTC.

The V gene is TRBV12-3 or TRBV12-4, the J gene TRBJ2-3; D may be TRBD2 (5 bases). The length of the CDR3 is 15 residues. V shed 2 bases and J shed 5 bases, with 14 bases lying between them. The CDR3 DNA reads as TGTGCCAGCAGTTTAATACTAGTAAGGGAAGATACGCAGTATTTT. Translating gives CASSLILVREDTQYF.

This chain's CDR3 is CASSLLGSGSYNEQFF. Here the CDR3 DNA reads TGTGCCAGCAGCTTATTAGGTAGCGGGAGTTACAATGAGCAGTTCTTC. The V and J genes are TRBV5-4 and TRBJ2-1, with 9 bases that match TRBD2. CDR1 and CDR2 from the germline V gene are SGHNT and YYREEE (reference sequence). The CDR3 contains 16 residues. V lost 2 bases to trimming and J lost 4 bases; unmatched junction nucleotides: 7.

The rearrangement links TRBV27 to TRBJ2-5; the D is unclear. The CDR3 covers 11 residues. V was trimmed by 6 bases and J by 4 bases, leaving 6 bases between them. Germline assignment: CDR1 MNHEY and CDR2 SMNVEV (reference sequence). Here the CDR3 DNA reads TGTGCCAGCAGGTGGGGAGAGACCCAGTACTTC. Its protein product is CASRWGETQYF.

V is TRBV11-2 and J is TRBJ2-2, with a possible D match to TRBD1 (5 bases). V dropped 5 bases and J dropped 3 bases, with 7 bases sitting between them. Germline V lookup: CDR1 SGHAT, CDR2 FQNNGV. The length of the CDR3 is 13 residues. The DNA of the CDR3 is TGTGCCAGCAGCCTGACAGACACCGGGGAGCTGTTTTTT. It is translated as CASSLTDTGELFF.

This clone was counted only a few times. This chain uses TRBV2 with TRBJ1-6, with D possibly matching TRBD1 (5 bases). Germline V CDR1 and CDR2: SNHLY, FYNNEI. The V end lost 7 bases, the J end lost 6 bases, and 16 bases lay between the germline ends. This CDR3 spans 15 amino acids. CDR3 sequence: CASKSGGGRNSPLHF. DNA for the CDR3: TGTGCCAGCAAGTCTGGCGGGGGACGTAATTCACCCCTCCACTTT.

This sequence joins TRBV12-3 or TRBV12-4 and TRBJ1-2, with no clear D. The CDR3 totals 13 residues. Trimming pared 6 bases from V and 7 bases from J, leaving 15 bases between. In nucleotides, the CDR3 is TGTGCCAGCAGCCCAGATGGTTCACGTGGCTACACCTTC. Amino acid sequence: CASSPDGSRGYTF.

This clone was counted a few times. V and J are TRBV6-2 or TRBV6-3 and TRBJ2-7; D is undetermined. The CDR3 consists of 14 residues. The germline CDR1 and CDR2 sequences are MNHEY and SVGEGT. Between the trimmed V and J ends, which lost 0 bases and 5 bases, there was a span of 11 bases. This CDR3 reads CASSYSLAINEQYF. The CDR3 region has the DNA TGTGCCAGCAGTTACTCGTTGGCTATCAACGAGCAGTACTTC.

This clone was seen at least ten times. The chain has TRBV6-1 and TRBJ2-7; D remains ambiguous. In germline, CDR1 is MNHNS, CDR2 SASEGT. The length of the CDR3 is 15 residues. V was trimmed by 3 bases and J by 2 bases, leaving 14 bases between them. This CDR3 reads CASSDPAGPTYEQYF. In nucleotides, the CDR3 is TGTGCCAGCAGTGACCCAGCCGGGCCCACCTACGAGCAGTACTTC.